What follows are 29 T cell receptor beta chains derived from one specimen sequenced in a study of patients and donors after allogeneic stem cell transplantation. TCRdb re-analysed the RT-PCR reads in MiXCR, keeping a single row per CDR3 protein. Here the sample spans fewer than 500,000 distinct CDR3 sequences, 16% being singletons. Sequenced material: blood, either unsorted or a sorted T cell fraction (not recorded which). The source of these receptors is a human donor who was either an allogeneic HSCT recipient or a stem cell or donor lymphocyte infusion donor (not recorded which). It is not recorded whose cells these are; they may come from a transplant donor.

Of note for this clonotype: The CDR3 does not end in the conserved phenylalanine or tryptophan, so this is likely a read error. The chain combines TRBV5-1 with TRBJ1-1; D might be TRBD1 (5 bases). This CDR3 region has 14 residues. In germline, CDR1 is SGHRS, CDR2 YFSETQ. Trimming removed 0 bases from V and 5 bases from J, with 11 bases in between. This chain's CDR3 is CASSLEAGRTEAFS. The CDR3 DNA is TGCGCCAGCAGCTTGGAGGCAGGGAGAACTGAAGCTTTCTCT.

This chain connects TRBV4-3 to TRBJ2-3; D may be TRBD1 or TRBD2 (6 bases each). Deletions cut 0 bases from V and 5 bases from J, with 15 bases between. This CDR3 comprises 16 residues. CDR1 is LGHNA, CDR2 YSLEER, per germline. The CDR3 is CASSQDPGAQGDTQYF. The CDR3 DNA follows: TGCGCCAGCAGCCAAGATCCGGGGGCCCAGGGAGATACGCAGTATTTT.

This chain uses TRBV20-1 with TRBJ2-7; 12 nucleotides match TRBD2. Germline trimming cut 5 bases from V and 3 bases from J; bases unmatched to any gene: 8. The CDR3 contains 15 residues. Germline CDR1 DFQATT, CDR2 SNEGSKA (reference sequence). The CDR3 nucleotides read TGCAGTGCTCTCCCCCCGACTAGCGGGGGCTACGAGCAGTACTTC. It encodes CSALPPTSGGYEQYF.

This chain links TRBV15 with TRBJ1-1; D unresolved. The CDR3 totals 16 residues. CDR1 is LNHNV, CDR2 YYDKDF, per germline (reference sequence). The V and J ends lost 1 base and 1 base respectively, with 13 bases between them. The CDR3 DNA reads as TGTGCCACCAGCAGAGTGACGTTGGGTCAGAACACTGAAGCTTTCTTT. Amino acids: CATSRVTLGQNTEAFF.

DNA for the CDR3: TGTGCCAGCAGCTTGGATCCTTCGGCCGGGGAGCTGTTTTTT. This encodes CASSLDPSAGELFF. This chain links TRBV7-3 with TRBJ2-2, with no clear D. Germline V gene data show CDR1 as SGHTA and CDR2 as FQGTGA. Trimming removed 3 bases from V and 6 bases from J, with 11 bases in between. The CDR3 runs to 14 residues. The complete variable domain, with remaining parts taken from reference TRBV7-3 and TRBJ2-2, reads GAGVSQTPSNKVTEKGKYVELRCDPISGHTALYWYRQSLGQGPEFLIYFQGTGAADDSGLPNDRFFAVRPEGSVSTLKIQRTERGDSAVYLCASSLDPSAGELFFGEGSRLTVL.

The CDR3 spells CSARDRTANSYNEQFF. In DNA form, the CDR3 reads TGCAGTGCTAGAGATAGGACAGCTAATTCCTACAATGAGCAGTTCTTC. The gene calls are TRBV20-1 and TRBJ2-1, with a tentative D call TRBD1 (6 bases). There are 16 residues in the CDR3. V was pared by 0 bases and J by 1 base, with 13 bases between. Per the germline V gene, CDR1 is DFQATT and CDR2 is SNEGSKA (reference sequence).

The genes are TRBV2 and TRBJ2-7; the D is unclear. The germline V and J ends were trimmed by 4 bases and 5 bases, with 6 bases remaining between them. CDR1 is SNHLY, CDR2 FYNNEI, per germline. This CDR3 is built from 11 residues. Here the CDR3 DNA reads TGTGCCAGCAGTGGGTTGCACGAGCAGTACTTC. It specifies CASSGLHEQYF.

The gene calls are TRBV20-1 and TRBJ2-7; TRBD2 might be the D (5 bases). The CDR3 is 14 residues long. Germline assignment: CDR1 DFQATT and CDR2 SNEGSKA (reference sequence). V lost 8 bases, J lost 0 bases, and 17 bases lay in between. The CDR3 here is CSLARAVSSYEQYF. DNA of the CDR3: TGCAGTCTAGCCCGGGCAGTCAGCTCCTACGAGCAGTACTTC.

The sample holds a few counts of this clonotype. The chain couples TRBV20-1 to TRBJ2-5, with unresolved D. CDR3 length equals 12 residues. Deletions cut 2 bases from V and 7 bases from J, with 11 bases between. Germline assignment: CDR1 DFQATT and CDR2 SNEGSKA (reference sequence). CDR3 nucleotides: TGCAGTGCTAGAAGTAGTATCGGGACCCAGTACTTC. Its translation is CSARSSIGTQYF.

This clonotype has at least ten counts. CDR3 coding DNA: TGTGCCAGCAGCTTAAGGCTTTTGTGGGAGACCCAGTACTTC. It codes for CASSLRLLWETQYF. The V call is TRBV7-2, the J call TRBJ2-5; D gene unclear. The ends were cut back, 2 bases at V and 5 bases at J, with 12 bases in the middle. The germline CDR1 and CDR2 sequences are SGHTA and FQGNSA. This CDR3 is 14 amino acids long. The entire variable domain, with the rest obtained from reference TRBV7-2 and TRBJ2-5, is as follows: GAGVSQSPSNKVTEKGKDVELRCDPISGHTALYWYRQSLGQGLEFLIYFQGNSAPDKSGLPSDRFSAERTGGSVSTLTIQRTQQEDSAVYLCASSLRLLWETQYFGPGTRLLVL.

The chain is built from TRBV27 and TRBJ2-2; possibly TRBD1 for D (6 bases). Trimming removed 7 bases at V and 1 base at J, with 13 bases between. The CDR3 consists of 15 residues. The V gene's germline CDR1 is MNHEY and CDR2 SMNVEV (reference sequence). The CDR3 loop is CASTQGHLNTGELFF. The CDR3 bases are TGTGCCAGCACCCAGGGGCATCTGAACACCGGGGAGCTGTTTTTT.

This clonotype has a count of ten or more. The chain uses TRBV7-2 and TRBJ2-4, with D possibly matching TRBD2 (6 bases). CDR1 is SGHTA, CDR2 FQGNSA, per germline. Trimming took 5 bases from V and 7 from J, leaving 18 bases between them. The CDR3 has 15 amino acids. The chain's CDR3 is CASSRRAGMRNIQYF. CDR3 in DNA: TGTGCCAGCAGCCGCAGGGCGGGGATGAGGAACATTCAGTACTTC.

This clonotype has ten or more counts. V and J are TRBV6-1 and TRBJ1-1; D is perhaps TRBD1 (5 bases). Trimming took 7 bases from V and 1 from J, leaving 16 bases between them. The CDR3 runs to 15 residues. Germline assignment: CDR1 MNHNS and CDR2 SASEGT. CDR3 coding DNA: TGTGCCAGCACCCCTGCCACAGGACCGAACACTGAAGCTTTCTTT. It encodes CASTPATGPNTEAFF.

J is TRBJ1-6 and V is TRBV10-3, with no clear D. The CDR3 runs 16 residues. Per the germline V gene, CDR1 is ENHRY and CDR2 is SYGVKD. Trimming left V 3 bases short and J 7 bases short, with 16 bases between. CDR3 bases: TGTGCCATCAGTGATTCGGCAGAATCTGCGAATTCACCCCTCCACTTT. As protein: CAISDSAESANSPLHF.

This CDR3 is CASSTFQGNGYTF. The CDR3 DNA follows: TGTGCCAGCAGCACCTTTCAGGGGAATGGCTACACCTTC. The chain employs TRBV6-6 and TRBJ1-2; possible D gene TRBD1, 6 bases. V lost 6 bases to trimming and J lost 6 bases, with 14 bases between them. The V gene's germline CDR1 is MNHNY and CDR2 SVGAGI (reference sequence). The CDR3 spans 13 residues.

This clonotype appeared a few times. The chain links TRBV10-3 to TRBJ2-7, with a tentative D call TRBD1 (6 bases). The length of the CDR3 is 14 residues. V lost 3 bases and J lost 4, with 13 bases in between. CDR1 and CDR2 from the germline V gene are ENHRY and SYGVKD. The CDR3 here is CAISDRGRAYEQYF. CDR3 DNA sequence: TGTGCCATCAGTGACAGGGGAAGAGCATACGAGCAGTACTTC.

V usage is TRBV4-3 and J usage is TRBJ2-5, with a weak D call TRBD1 (6 bases). Germline loops: CDR1 LGHNA, CDR2 YSLEER. Trimming shortened V by 3 bases and J by 9 bases, and 20 bases separated the two germline ends. This CDR3 comprises 15 residues. The CDR3 loop is CASSQGARGRDAQYF. CDR3 sequence (DNA): TGCGCCAGCAGCCAGGGGGCGAGGGGCAGAGATGCCCAGTACTTC.

V gene TRBV20-1 combines with J gene TRBJ1-3; 7 positions match TRBD1. This CDR3 has 13 residues. Germline values: CDR1 DFQATT, CDR2 SNEGSKA (reference sequence). Trimming took 3 bases from V and 8 from J; bases not matched to a gene: 7. CDR3: CSARQQGRDTIYF. The CDR3 DNA reads TGCAGTGCTAGGCAACAGGGGAGGGACACCATATATTTT.

This clonotype has just a few counts. This chain connects TRBV10-3 to TRBJ2-5; D is possibly TRBD2 (5 bases). This CDR3 contains 14 residues. V lost 0 bases and J 5 bases, leaving 10 bases between the germline ends. Germline-derived CDR1 and CDR2 are ENHRY and SYGVKD. This CDR3 is CAISESRGFETQYF. The CDR3 coding sequence is TGTGCCATCAGTGAGTCGAGAGGGTTCGAGACCCAGTACTTC.

The chain combines TRBV5-5 with TRBJ2-7; D perhaps matches TRBD2 (6 bases). Between the trimmed V and J ends, which lost 4 bases and 3 bases, there was a span of 14 bases. Germline-derived CDR1 and CDR2 are SGHKS and YYEKEE (reference sequence). The length of the CDR3 is 14 residues. The CDR3 DNA reads TGTGCCAGCAGCCCTGGAGGGTCAGACTACGAGCAGTACTTC. Translating gives CASSPGGSDYEQYF. The full variable domain, in which reference TRBV5-5 and TRBJ2-7 provide the parts outside the CDR3, is DAGVTQSPTHLIKTRGQQVTLRCSPISGHKSVSWYQQVLGQGPQFIFQYYEKEERGRGNFPDRFSARQFPNYSSELNVNALLLGDSALYLCASSPGGSDYEQYFGPGTRLTVT.

This clonotype came up a few times. The chain carries TRBV27 and TRBJ1-6, with D perhaps matching TRBD1 (5 bases). The CDR3 spans 16 residues. Trimming left V 5 bases short and J 0 bases short, with 11 bases between. Germline V gives CDR1 MNHEY, CDR2 SMNVEV (reference sequence). The CDR3 coding sequence is TGTGCCAGCAGTAAGACAGCTAGCTCCTATAATTCACCCCTCCACTTT. Protein product: CASSKTASSYNSPLHF.

This clonotype appeared many times. The V gene is TRBV5-1, the J gene TRBJ1-2; D call uncertain. CDR1 is SGHRS and CDR2 is YFSETQ in the germline V gene. The CDR3 sequence is 14 residues long. V was pared by 0 bases and J by 4 bases, with 10 bases between. This CDR3 is CASSLGTALYGYTF. DNA for the CDR3: TGCGCCAGCAGCTTGGGTACAGCCCTCTATGGCTACACCTTC.

This chain links TRBV6-6 with TRBJ1-2, with D possibly matching TRBD1 (5 bases). Germline CDR1 and CDR2: MNHNY and SVGAGI (reference sequence). Trimming removed 6 bases at V and 6 bases at J, with 14 bases between. The CDR3 contains 13 residues. The CDR3 region has the DNA TGTGCCAGCAGCCCCGACAGAGCCGATGGCTACACCTTC. Translation: CASSPDRADGYTF.

The J gene is TRBJ2-1, the V gene TRBV19, with D maybe TRBD1 (6 bases). The CDR3 is 12 amino acids. Trimming took 4 bases from V and 12 from J, leaving 13 bases between them. Germline V gene lookup returns CDR1 LNHDA and CDR2 SQIVND (reference sequence). CDR3 protein: CASSTAAGVQFF. DNA for the CDR3: TGTGCCAGTAGTACGGCCGCAGGGGTGCAGTTCTTC.

Ten or more counts support this clonotype. This sequence joins TRBV5-1 and TRBJ2-7; tentatively, D is TRBD2 (6 bases). The ends were cut back, 4 bases at V and 1 base at J, with 12 bases in the middle. This CDR3 is built from 14 residues. The V gene's germline CDR1 is SGHRS and CDR2 YFSETQ. The CDR3 protein is CASSVLAFSYEQYF. CDR3 coding DNA: TGCGCCAGCAGCGTGCTAGCGTTTTCCTACGAGCAGTACTTC.

This clonotype turned up a few times. The rearrangement links TRBV2 to TRBJ2-3; D is possibly TRBD2 (7 bases). Germline V CDR1 and CDR2: SNHLY, FYNNEI. V gave up 8 bases and J gave up 3 bases, with 12 bases separating them. The CDR3 covers 13 residues. CDR3 nucleotide sequence: TGTGCCAGCTCAGAGGGGGGGACAGATACGCAGTATTTT. It codes for CASSEGGTDTQYF. The full variable domain, in which reference TRBV2 and TRBJ2-3 provide the parts outside the CDR3, is EPEVTQTPSHQVTQMGQEVILRCVPISNHLYFYWYRQILGQKVEFLVSFYNNEISEKSEIFDDQFSVERPDGSNFTLKIRSTKLEDSAMYFCASSEGGTDTQYFGPGTRLTVL.

The rearrangement joins TRBV5-4 to TRBJ2-3, with 11 bases lining up with TRBD2. Germline CDR1 reads SGHNT; CDR2 reads YYREEE (reference sequence). The CDR3 is 16 residues long. With 6 bases clipped from V and 6 bases from J, the junction kept 12 bases outside the gene matches. The chain's CDR3 is CASNAIAGGRWDTQYF. Written as DNA, the CDR3 is TGTGCCAGCAACGCCATAGCGGGGGGGAGATGGGATACGCAGTATTTT.

CDR3 sequence (DNA): TGTGCCAGCAGGATCGGACAGGCGAACACCGGGGAGCTGTTTTTT. Its protein is CASRIGQANTGELFF. The genes are TRBV12-3 or TRBV12-4 and TRBJ2-2; 7 bases line up with TRBD1. V lost 6 bases and J lost 0; bases outside the gene matches: 4. This CDR3 is built from 15 residues.

This chain connects TRBV5-5 to TRBJ1-2; D might be TRBD1 (5 bases). Germline assignment: CDR1 SGHKS and CDR2 YYEKEE (reference sequence). V was pared by 4 bases and J by 2 bases, with 12 bases between. CDR3 length: 14 residues. The CDR3 DNA reads as TGTGCCAGCAGCACACAACAGGAGAACTATGGCTACACCTTC. Amino acids: CASSTQQENYGYTF.